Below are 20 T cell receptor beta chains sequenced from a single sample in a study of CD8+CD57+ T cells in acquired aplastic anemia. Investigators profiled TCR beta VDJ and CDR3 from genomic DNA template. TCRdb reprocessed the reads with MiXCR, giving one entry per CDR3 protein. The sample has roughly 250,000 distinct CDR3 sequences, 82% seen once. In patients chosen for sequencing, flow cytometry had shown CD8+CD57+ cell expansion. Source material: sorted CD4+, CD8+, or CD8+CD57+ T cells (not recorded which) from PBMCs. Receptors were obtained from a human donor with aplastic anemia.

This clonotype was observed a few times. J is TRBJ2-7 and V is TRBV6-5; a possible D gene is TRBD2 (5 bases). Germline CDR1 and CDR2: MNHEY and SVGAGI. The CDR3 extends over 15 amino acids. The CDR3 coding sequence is TGTGCCAGCAGTGAGAAAGCGGAGCCTCCCTACGAGCAGTGCGTC. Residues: CASSEKAEPPYEQCV.

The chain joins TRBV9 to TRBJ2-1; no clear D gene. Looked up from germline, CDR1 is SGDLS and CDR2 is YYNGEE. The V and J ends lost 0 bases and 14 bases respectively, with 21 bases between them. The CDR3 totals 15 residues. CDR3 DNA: TGTGCCAGCAGCGTAGGTAGAGATACGTACTATTTTGAGTTCTTC. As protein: CASSVGRDTYYFEFF.

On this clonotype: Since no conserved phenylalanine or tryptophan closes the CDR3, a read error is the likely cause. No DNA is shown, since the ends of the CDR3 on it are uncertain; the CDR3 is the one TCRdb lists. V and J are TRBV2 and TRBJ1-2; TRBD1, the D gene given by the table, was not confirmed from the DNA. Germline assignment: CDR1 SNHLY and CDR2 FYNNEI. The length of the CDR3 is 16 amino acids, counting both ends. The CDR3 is CASSEEGGGAYEEYIG.

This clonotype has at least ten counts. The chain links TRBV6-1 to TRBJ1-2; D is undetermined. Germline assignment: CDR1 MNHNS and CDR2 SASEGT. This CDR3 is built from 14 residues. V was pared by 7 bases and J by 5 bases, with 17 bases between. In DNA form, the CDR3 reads TGTGCCAGCATGTCGGTTGGGTGGATGTATGGCTACACCTTC. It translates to CASMSVGWMYGYTF.

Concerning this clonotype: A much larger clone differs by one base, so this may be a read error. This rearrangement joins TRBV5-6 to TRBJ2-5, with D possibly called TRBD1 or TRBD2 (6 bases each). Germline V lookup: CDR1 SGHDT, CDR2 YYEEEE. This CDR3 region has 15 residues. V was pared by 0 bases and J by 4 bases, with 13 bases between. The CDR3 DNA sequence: TGTGCCAGCAGCTTGGCGGGGGCTTGGGGAGAGACCCAGTACTTC. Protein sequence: CASSLAGAWGETQYF.

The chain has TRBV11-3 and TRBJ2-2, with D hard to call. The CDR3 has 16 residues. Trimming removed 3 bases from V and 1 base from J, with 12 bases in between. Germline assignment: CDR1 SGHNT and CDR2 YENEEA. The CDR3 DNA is TGTGCCAGCAGCTTGGAACTCTCCGGGAACACCGGGGAGCTGTTTTTT. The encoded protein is CASSLELSGNTGELFF.

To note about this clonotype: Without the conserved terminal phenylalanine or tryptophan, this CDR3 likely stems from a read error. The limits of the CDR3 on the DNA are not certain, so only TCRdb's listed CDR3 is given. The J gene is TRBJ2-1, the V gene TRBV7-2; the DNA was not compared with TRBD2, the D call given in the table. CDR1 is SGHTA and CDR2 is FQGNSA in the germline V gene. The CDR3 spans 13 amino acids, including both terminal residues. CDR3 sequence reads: CASSQLAGGLDMQ.

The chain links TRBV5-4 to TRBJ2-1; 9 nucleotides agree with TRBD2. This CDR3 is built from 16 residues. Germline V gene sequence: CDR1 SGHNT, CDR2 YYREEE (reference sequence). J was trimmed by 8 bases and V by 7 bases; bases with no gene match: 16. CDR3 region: CASGDGGSGGSDEQFF. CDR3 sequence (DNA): TGTGCCAGCGGGGATGGGGGCAGCGGGGGGAGCGATGAGCAGTTCTTC.

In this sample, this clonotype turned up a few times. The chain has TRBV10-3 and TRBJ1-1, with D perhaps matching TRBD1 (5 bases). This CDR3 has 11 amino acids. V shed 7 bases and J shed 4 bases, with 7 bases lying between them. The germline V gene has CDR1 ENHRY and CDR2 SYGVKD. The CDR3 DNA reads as TGTGCCATCACCGGGGGCACTGAAGCTTTCTTT. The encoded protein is CAITGGTEAFF.

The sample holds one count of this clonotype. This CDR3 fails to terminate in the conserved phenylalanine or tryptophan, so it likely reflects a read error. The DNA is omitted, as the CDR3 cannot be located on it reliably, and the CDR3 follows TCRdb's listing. CDR3 residues: CDSSVGSDTQYFV. This chain uses TRBV9 with TRBJ1-1. Counting both end residues, the CDR3 totals 13 amino acids. From germline, CDR1 is SGDLS and CDR2 YYNGEE.

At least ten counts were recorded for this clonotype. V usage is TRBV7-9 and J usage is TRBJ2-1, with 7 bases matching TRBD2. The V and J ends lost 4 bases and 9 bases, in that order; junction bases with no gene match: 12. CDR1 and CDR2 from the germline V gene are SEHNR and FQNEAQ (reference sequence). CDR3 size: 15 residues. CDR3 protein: CASSSRLGGEGEQFF. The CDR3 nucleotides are TGTGCCAGCAGCTCCCGACTGGGCGGGGAGGGTGAGCAGTTCTTC.

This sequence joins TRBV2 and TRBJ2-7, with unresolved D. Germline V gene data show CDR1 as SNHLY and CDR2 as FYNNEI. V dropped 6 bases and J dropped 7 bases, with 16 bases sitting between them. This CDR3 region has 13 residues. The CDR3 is CASSVETTEEQYF. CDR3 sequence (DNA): TGTGCCAGCAGCGTAGAGACGACGGAGGAGCAGTACTTC. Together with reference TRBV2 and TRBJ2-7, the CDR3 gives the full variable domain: EPEVTQTPSHQVTQMGQEVILRCVPISNHLYFYWYRQILGQKVEFLVSFYNNEISEKSEIFDDQFSVERPDGSNFTLKIRSTKLEDSAMYFCASSVETTEEQYFGPGTRLTVT.

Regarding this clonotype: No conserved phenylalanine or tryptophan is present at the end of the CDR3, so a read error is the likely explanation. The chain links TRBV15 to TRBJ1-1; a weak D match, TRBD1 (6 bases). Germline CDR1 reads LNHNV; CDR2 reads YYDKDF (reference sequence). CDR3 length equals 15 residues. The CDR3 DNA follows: TGTGCCAGCAGTGGGGGGGGGCGGGCGAACACGGAAGCTTTCTTG. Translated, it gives CASSGGGRANTEAFL.

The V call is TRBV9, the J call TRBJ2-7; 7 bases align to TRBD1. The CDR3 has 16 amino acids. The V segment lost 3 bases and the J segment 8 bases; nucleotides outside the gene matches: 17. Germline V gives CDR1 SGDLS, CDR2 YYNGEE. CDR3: CASSARGQTTDTQQYV. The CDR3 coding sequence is TGTGCCAGCAGCGCACGGGGACAGACCACAGATACGCAGCAGTACGTC.

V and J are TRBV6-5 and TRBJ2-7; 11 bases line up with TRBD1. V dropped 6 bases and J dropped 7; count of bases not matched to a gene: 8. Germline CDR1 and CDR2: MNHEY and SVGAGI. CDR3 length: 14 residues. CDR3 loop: CASRLDRGPREQYF. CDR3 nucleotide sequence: TGTGCCAGCAGACTGGACAGGGGGCCAAGGGAGCAGTACTTC.

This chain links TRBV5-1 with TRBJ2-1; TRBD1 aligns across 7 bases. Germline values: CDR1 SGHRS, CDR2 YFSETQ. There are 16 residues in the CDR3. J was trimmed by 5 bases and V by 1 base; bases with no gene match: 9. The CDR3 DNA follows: TGCGCCAGCAGCTTGCTAACACAGGGGAACAACAATGAGCAGTTCTTC. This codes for CASSLLTQGNNNEQFF.

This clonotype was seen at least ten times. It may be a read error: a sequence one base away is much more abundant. In nucleotides, the CDR3 is TGCAGTTCTAGGACAGGCGACACTGAAGCTTTCTTT. Translation: CSSRTGDTEAFF. This sequence joins TRBV20-1 and TRBJ1-1, with TRBD1 matching over 7 bases. CDR1 and CDR2 (germline): DFQATT, SNEGSKA (reference sequence). CDR3 length: 12 amino acids.

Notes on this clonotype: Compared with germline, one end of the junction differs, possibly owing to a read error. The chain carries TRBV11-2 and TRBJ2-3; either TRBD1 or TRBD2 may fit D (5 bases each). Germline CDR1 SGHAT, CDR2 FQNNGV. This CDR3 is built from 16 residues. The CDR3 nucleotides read TGTGCCAGCAGCTTACGGCGAGGGGACCACACGGATACGCAGTGTTTT. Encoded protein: CASSLRRGDHTDTQCF.

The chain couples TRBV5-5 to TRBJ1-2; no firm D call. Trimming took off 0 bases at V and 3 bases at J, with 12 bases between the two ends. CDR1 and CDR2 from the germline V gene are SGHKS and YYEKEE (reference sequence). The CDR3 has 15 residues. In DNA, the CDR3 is TGTGCCAGCAGCTTGGGTTTGGGCGCCGACTATGGCTACACCTTC. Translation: CASSLGLGADYGYTF.

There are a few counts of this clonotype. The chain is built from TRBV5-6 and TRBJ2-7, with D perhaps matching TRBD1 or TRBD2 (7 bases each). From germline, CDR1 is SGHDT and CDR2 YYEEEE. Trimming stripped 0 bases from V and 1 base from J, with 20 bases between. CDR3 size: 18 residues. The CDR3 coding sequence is TGTGCCAGCAGCTTGGGGGAGGGCGGGACAGCCCTTTCCTACGAGCAGTACGTC. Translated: CASSLGEGGTALSYEQYV.